Sequencing of this T cell receptor (beta chain) was carried out in a study of radiotherapy plus CTLA-4 blockade in lung cancer. As for the study in general: Disease control was present in 25% to 35% of patients, and objective responses in roughly 17%.

Profiling relied on immunoSEQ multiplex PCR, and the TCRdb table lists in-frame clones only, not all of them. The repertoire has around 90,000 clones, around 86% of them found once; the top ten carry roughly 14%. Trimming shortened V by 4 bases and J by 10 bases, and 9 bases separated the two germline ends. Germline V gene sequence: CDR1 SQVTM, CDR2 ANQGSEA. The CDR3 runs to 10 residues. This sequence originates from a human donor with non-small cell lung cancer that progressed on radiotherapy plus ipilimumab. The chain carries TRBV29-1 and TRBJ2-3, with D unresolved. Sequenced material: peripheral blood, taken from a patient treated with radiotherapy plus ipilimumab. CDR3 bases: TGCAGCGTTGCCGCGGTTGCGCAGTATTTT. This codes for CSVAAVAQYF.